The rows below give T cell receptor beta chains drawn from one sample of a study of Graves' ophthalmopathy and Graves' hyperthyroidism. Using its own MiXCR run on the multiplex PCR reads, TCRdb lists one record per CDR3 protein. This table holds roughly 610,000 distinct CDR3 sequences, about 20% found once. The source material was peripheral blood. These receptors were taken from a woman aged 18-30 years with stable Graves' hyperthyroidism. Some clones in this sample may be carry-over from other donors' samples. Both conserved end residues are part of each CDR3. The D gene is left open where the match is weak. Expanded clones are given a class, and other clones once, few, many or no size at all.

j_gene | abundance | v_gene | d_gene | CDR3nt | CDR3aa
TRBJ1-2 | NA | TRBV7-9 | NA | TGTGCCAGCAGCTTAGACAGGGCATTCTCTGGCTACACCTTC | CASSLDRAFSGYTF
TRBJ2-2 | many | TRBV3-1 | TRBD1 | TGTGCCAGCAGCCAATATGGACAGGGCGTAGGCGGGGAGCTGTTTTTT | CASSQYGQGVGGELFF
TRBJ1-1 | few | TRBV29-1 | TRBD1 | TGCAGCGTTGAGGTGCAGGGGGCAGGTTTGGGCACTGAAGCTTTCTTT | CSVEVQGAGLGTEAFF
TRBJ1-5 | few | TRBV20-1 | NA | TGCAGTGCTAGAGATCTGGCAGGGGATCAGCCCCAGCATTTT | CSARDLAGDQPQHF
TRBJ2-2 | many | TRBV6-1 | NA | TGTGCCAGCAGTGATGAGGGGATGATCCACACCGGGGAGCTGTTTTTT | CASSDEGMIHTGELFF
TRBJ2-5 | few | TRBV25-1 | NA | TGTGCCAGCAGTGAGGAAGACATTCCAGAGACCCAGTACTTC | CASSEEDIPETQYF
TRBJ1-4 | NA | TRBV4-2 | NA | TGTGCCAGCAGCCAAGATGTGGGACGGATTAATGAAAAACTGTTTTTT | CASSQDVGRINEKLFF
TRBJ1-2 | few | TRBV12-3/TRBV12-4 | NA | TGTGCCAGCAGCCCCCAGGGGAACGGCTACACCTTC | CASSPQGNGYTF
TRBJ2-5 | many | TRBV2 | TRBD1 | TGTGCCAGCAGTGAAGACAGGGGACGGATACAAGAGACCCAGTACTTC | CASSEDRGRIQETQYF
TRBJ2-7 | many | TRBV2 | NA | TGTGCCAGCAGCGATCCGGGGTCCGAGCAGTACTTC | CASSDPGSEQYF
TRBJ1-2 | few | TRBV5-1 | NA | TGCGCCAGCAGCTTCACCGCCGAGACTAACTATGGCTACACCTTC | CASSFTAETNYGYTF
TRBJ1-1 | NA | TRBV7-2 | NA | TGTGCCAGCAGCCGGGGGTTGAGGAACACTGAAGCTTTCTTT | CASSRGLRNTEAFF
TRBJ2-7 | NA | TRBV4-2 | NA | TGTGCCAGCAGCCAAGATATAAGGGTACGAGGGCAGTACTTC | CASSQDIRVRGQYF
TRBJ1-3 | NA | TRBV6-2/TRBV6-3 | NA | TGTGCCAGCAGTTACCCTACCGGAAACACCATATATTTT | CASSYPTGNTIYF
TRBJ2-5 | many | TRBV15 | NA | TGTGCCACCAGCAGAGATCCGGGCGGGGAGACCCAGTACTTC | CATSRDPGGETQYF
TRBJ1-2 | NA | TRBV6-1 | NA | TGTGCCAGCAGTGAAGTTCAGGGGAGCGGCTACACCTTC | CASSEVQGSGYTF
TRBJ2-2 | NA | TRBV12-3/TRBV12-4 | TRBD1 | TGTGCCAGCAGTCAACGAGGGGGACAGATGAACACCGGGGAGCTGTTTTTT | CASSQRGGQMNTGELFF
TRBJ2-7 | NA | TRBV4-1 | NA | TGCGCCAGCAGCCAAGGATCCGGGGGACCCTACGAGCAGTACTTC | CASSQGSGGPYEQYF
TRBJ1-2 | many | TRBV6-5 | NA | TGTGCCAGCAGTTTCCTCTGGGGGGGGGAATCCTATGGCTACACCTTC | CASSFLWGGESYGYTF
TRBJ1-2 | few | TRBV2 | NA | TGTGCCAGCAGTGATACAGCCTCTAACTATGGCTACACCTTC | CASSDTASNYGYTF
TRBJ1-5 | many | TRBV6-5 | NA | TGTGCCGGCAGTCCTCAGGGCAATCAGCCCCAGCATTTT | CAGSPQGNQPQHF
TRBJ1-2 | few | TRBV3-1 | NA | TGTGCCAGCAGCCAAGATCTGGGAGGGGTTAACTATGGCTACACCTTC | CASSQDLGGVNYGYTF
TRBJ2-7 | few | TRBV11-2 | TRBD2 | TGTGCCAGCAGCTTAAGGGAGACTAGCGGGGGAGCCTACGAGCAGTACTTC | CASSLRETSGGAYEQYF
TRBJ1-6 | many | TRBV4-1 | TRBD1 | TGCGCCAGCAGCCGCCAGGGGGGGCGTGATTCACCCCTCCACTTT | CASSRQGGRDSPLHF
TRBJ2-7 | NA | TRBV27 | NA | TGTGCCAGCAGTTCCCGCCTACTCGGGACTTCAGAGCAGTACTTC | CASSSRLLGTSEQYF
TRBJ1-1 | NA | TRBV29-1 | TRBD1 | TGCAGCGTGAACAGGGGAGCCACTGAAGCTTTCTTT | CSVNRGATEAFF
TRBJ2-7 | NA | TRBV2 | TRBD1 | TGTGCCAGCAGCGAAATGGGACAGGAGTACTACGAGCAGTACTTC | CASSEMGQEYYEQYF
TRBJ2-2 | many | TRBV11-1 | NA | TGTGCCAGCAGCTTAGCCGGGGCGGCGAACACCGGGGAGCTGTTTTTT | CASSLAGAANTGELFF
TRBJ2-5 | many | TRBV10-1 | TRBD1 | TGCGCCAGCAGTGAGGGAGGACAGGGGGTTGAGACCCAGTACTTC | CASSEGGQGVETQYF
TRBJ1-1 | few | TRBV30 | TRBD1 | TGTGCCTCCCTACAGGGGTACATGAACACTGAAGCTTTCTTT | CASLQGYMNTEAFF
TRBJ2-6 | NA | TRBV6-4 | TRBD1 | TGTGCCAGCAGTGACCCCTCGGGACAGGGCTCCCTATCTGGGGCCAACGTCCTGACTTTC | CASSDPSGQGSLSGANVLTF
TRBJ2-7 | few | TRBV3-1 | TRBD2 | TGTGCCAGCAGCCAAGATCTTCGGACTAGCTACGAGCAGTACTTC | CASSQDLRTSYEQYF
TRBJ2-2 | NA | TRBV7-3 | NA | TGTGCCAGCAGCTCCGGGGGCCGGGGAGGGAGCACCGGGGAGCTGTTTTTT | CASSSGGRGGSTGELFF
TRBJ2-7 | many | TRBV12-3/TRBV12-4 | NA | TGTGCCAGCAGTTTAGCCTACTACGAGCAGTACTTC | CASSLAYYEQYF
TRBJ1-1 | NA | TRBV12-3/TRBV12-4 | NA | TGTGCCAGCAGTTTAACCCCCGGTCGTGAAGCTTTCTTT | CASSLTPGREAFF
TRBJ1-2 | NA | TRBV10-3 | NA | TGTGCCATCAGCTTATATACGAGGTTTTGGTATGGCTACACCTTC | CAISLYTRFWYGYTF
TRBJ1-2 | NA | TRBV2 | NA | TGTGCCAGCATGGCCCGGACAGTAGATATGAGTGGCTACACCTTC | CASMARTVDMSGYTF
TRBJ2-3 | NA | TRBV6-5 | NA | TGTGCCAGCAGTACCGACTATATGAGCACAGATACGCAGTATTTT | CASSTDYMSTDTQYF
TRBJ2-7 | many | TRBV14 | NA | TGTGCCAGCAGCCAAGATCATGGCAGCTTAGTTTTGAAGTACTTC | CASSQDHGSLVLKYF
TRBJ2-5 | many | TRBV20-1 | NA | TGCAGTGCCACTCCCGGGACCAAGCAAGAGACCCAGTACTTC | CSATPGTKQETQYF
TRBJ1-1 | few | TRBV7-2 | NA | TGTGCCAGCAGCTTATTGCAGGAAAAGGCAGCTTTCTTT | CASSLLQEKAAFF
TRBJ2-2 | many | TRBV14 | NA | TGTGCCAGCAGCCAAGGTCTCACCTACACCGGGGAGCTGTTTTTT | CASSQGLTYTGELFF
TRBJ2-2 | many | TRBV5-6 | NA | TGTGCCAGCAGCCTAAGACAGGTCGCGAACACCGGGGAGCTGTTTTTT | CASSLRQVANTGELFF
TRBJ1-2 | many | TRBV5-5 | NA | TGTGCCAGCAGCTTGGAGACAATGAACTATGGCTACACCTTC | CASSLETMNYGYTF
TRBJ1-3 | NA | TRBV30 | NA | TGTGCCGCAACAGGTGACTCTGTAAACACCATATATTTT | CAATGDSVNTIYF
TRBJ2-2 | many | TRBV20-1 | TRBD1 | TGCAGTGCACGACAGGGGACGAACACCGGGGAGCTGTTTTTT | CSARQGTNTGELFF
TRBJ1-6 | many | TRBV12-3/TRBV12-4 | NA | TGTGCCAGCAGTTTCCTGCGAAATAATTCACCCCTCCACTTT | CASSFLRNNSPLHF